This T cell receptor (beta chain) was retrieved from a study of blood T cell repertoires in COVID-19. Background on the study: The study drew acute and convalescent COVID-19 samples from the United States, Italy and Spain. T cells, B-cell-depleted T cells, or PBMCs provided the cDNA or gDNA that served as material.

The V gene lost 2 bases and the J gene lost 5 bases, with 15 bases spanning the gap. The CDR3 extends over 15 amino acids. Germline CDR1 is MGHRA and CDR2 is YSYEKL. In the authors' workflow: From reference gene primer amplification, estimates of nucleated cell counts were derived. Profiled with immunoSEQ multiplex PCR; TCRdb holds only in-frame clones, not every one. The V and J calls and clone size were taken over from that table, and D and trimming were inferred from the DNA. In the table there are approximately 250,000 clones, approximately 86% of which are singletons. V gene TRBV4-1 combines with J gene TRBJ1-2; unclear D gene. What was sequenced was peripheral blood. The receptor comes from a human donor in a cohort sampled during active COVID-19. In DNA form, the CDR3 reads TGCGCCAGCAGCCAATGGGTGGGCGCTGGATATGGCTACACCTTC. The encoded protein is CASSQWVGAGYGYTF.